Sequencing of this TCR beta chain was carried out in a study of T-cell reconstitution after alpha-beta-depleted transplantation in children listed by TCRdb under 2016. Notes on the research overall: The study quantitatively tracked T-cell immune reconstitution after TCRalphabeta/CD19-depleted allogeneic hematopoietic cell transplantation in children using TCR repertoire profiling.

This clonotype was seen a few times. No cognate antigen has been identified for it. No base qualities exist here, and no much larger clone lies one base off it. Including the terminal cysteine and phenylalanine, the CDR3 comprises 16 residues. Of the read, only the CDR3 DNA is kept; its 48 bases are in frame from base 1. CDR1 DFQATT and CDR2 SNEGSKA were looked up in the germline V gene (reference sequence). Trimming leaves V shorter by 3 bases and J shorter by 2 bases, with the junction holding 7 bases beyond the gene matches. Libraries were built with PCR. The sequencing machine was an Illumina HiSeq 2500. TCR library preparation used molecular barcoding, with unique molecular identifiers applied to normalize quantification of the TCRbeta repertoire. TCRdb reran the public reads through fastp at Q25 and MiXCR, keeping productive beta chains. Entries that share a CDR3 protein sequence are merged under the most common genes and DNA. The sample table records around 380,000 distinct CDR3 sequences; approximately 11% of these occur just once. The ten largest clones add up to about 5% of the sample.

The rearrangement combines TRBV20-1 with TRBJ2-4; TRBD2 matches 10 bases in the middle. The input for sequencing was PBMCs from the stem cell graft donor, taken from the stem cell graft. The sequence was obtained from a human donor who donated a stem cell graft to a child with acute myeloid leukemia. The DNA reads as follows: TGCAGTGCTAGCCCCGGGACTAGCGTATCCAAAAACATTCAGTACTTC. Its protein is CSASPGTSVSKNIQYF.